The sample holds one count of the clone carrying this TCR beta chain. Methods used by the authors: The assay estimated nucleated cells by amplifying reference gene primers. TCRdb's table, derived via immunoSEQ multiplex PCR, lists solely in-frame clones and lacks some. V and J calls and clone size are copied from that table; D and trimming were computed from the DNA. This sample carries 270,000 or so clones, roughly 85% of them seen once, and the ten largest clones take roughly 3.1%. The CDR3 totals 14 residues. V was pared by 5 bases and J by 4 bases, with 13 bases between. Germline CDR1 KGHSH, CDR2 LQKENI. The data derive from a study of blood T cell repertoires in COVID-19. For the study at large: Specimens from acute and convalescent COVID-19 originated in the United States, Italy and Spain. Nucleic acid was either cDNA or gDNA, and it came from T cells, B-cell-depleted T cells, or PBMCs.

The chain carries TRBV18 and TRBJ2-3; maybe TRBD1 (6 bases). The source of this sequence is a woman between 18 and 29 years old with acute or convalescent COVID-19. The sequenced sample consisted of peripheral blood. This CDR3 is CASSRTVPPDTQYF. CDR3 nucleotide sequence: TGTGCCAGCTCAAGGACAGTCCCCCCAGATACGCAGTATTTT. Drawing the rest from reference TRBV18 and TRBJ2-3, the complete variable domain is NAGVMQNPRHLVRRRGQEARLRCSPMKGHSHVYWYRQLPEEGLKFMVYLQKENIIDESGMPKERFSAEFPKEGPSILRIQQVVRGDSAAYFCASSRTVPPDTQYFGPGTRLTVL.